This record looks at one TCR beta chain sequence and its context. Some clones are missing from TCRdb's copy, which holds only in-frame ones; the method was immunoSEQ multiplex PCR. The sample lists 150,000 to 200,000 clones; more than 80% were seen once. The data originate from a study of blood T cell repertoires in COVID-19. Study summary: Acute and convalescent COVID-19 specimens originated in the United States, Italy and Spain. PBMCs, B-cell-depleted T cells, or T cells were the source of the cDNA or gDNA that made up the material.

Germline CDR1 and CDR2: SGHNT and YYREEE (reference sequence). This CDR3 has 17 residues. J was trimmed by 4 bases and V by 4 bases; bases with no gene match: 12. Material: peripheral blood. The V call is TRBV5-4, the J call TRBJ1-2, with TRBD1 identical over 11 bases. The TCR comes from a man in his sixties with acute or convalescent COVID-19. Here the CDR3 reads CASSTPPGQGDLYGYTF. The CDR3 DNA follows: TGTGCCAGCAGCACCCCTCCGGGACAGGGGGATCTCTATGGCTACACCTTC.